This passage covers 18 T cell receptor beta chains from one sample sequenced in a study of tumor-infiltrating lymphocytes in primary liver carcinoma. From unsorted bulk tissue weighing roughly 18-31 mg, DNA and RNA were co-extracted. TCR beta cDNA was reverse-transcribed from about 500 ng of total RNA. The reaction used a constant-region primer and ProtoScript II reverse transcriptase. ARM-PCR, slightly modified, supplied the TCR beta libraries through three nested multiplex PCR rounds. The two initial PCR rounds, about 9 cycles each, used TRBV1-TRBV30 forward and C-beta reverse primers. TCRdb reanalysed the multiplex PCR reads using MiXCR and keeps one entry per CDR3 protein. Here the sample spans some 38,000 distinct CDR3 sequences, 70% to 85% being singletons. The sequencing input was liver tumor tissue from sampling region 4. As to subset: tumor region T4, right-lateral pole. The receptors stem from a man aged 40-55 years with primary liver carcinoma and hepatitis B virus infection.

This clonotype is a singleton in its sample. The rearrangement uses TRBV7-8 and TRBJ1-1; TRBD1 is a possible D gene (6 bases). Germline assignment: CDR1 SGHVS and CDR2 FQNEAQ. This CDR3 comprises 12 residues. This CDR3 reads CTGSLGAGEAFF. The CDR3 nucleotides read TGTACCGGCAGCTTGGGGGCGGGTGAAGCTTTCTTT. The variable domain in full, with the rest retrieved from reference TRBV7-8 and TRBJ1-1, is GAGVSQSPRYKVAKRGQDVALRCDPISGHVSLFWYQQALGQGPEFLTYFQNEAQLDKSGLPSDRFFAERPEGSVSTLKIQRTQQEDSAVYLCTGSLGAGEAFFGQGTRLTVV.

This clonotype was picked up a small number of times. A much bigger clone sits one base away, suggesting this may be a read error. V is TRBV24-1 and J is TRBJ2-1; 9 bases map to TRBD1. Per germline, CDR1 KGHDR and CDR2 SFDVKD. The CDR3 contains 15 residues. CDR3 in DNA: TGTGCCACCAGTGACTCGGGGACAGGGAACAATGAGCAGCTCTTC. It translates to CATSDSGTGNNEQLF.

Remarks on this clonotype: The junction does not match germline at one end; this may be a read error. V usage is TRBV9 and J usage is TRBJ1-1, with D possibly TRBD1 on 6 matching bases. CDR1 and CDR2 from the germline V gene are SGDLS and YYNGEE. The CDR3 loop spans 15 amino acids. The CDR3 DNA reads as TGTGCCATCAGCGTATCGTCGGGACAGAACACTGAAGCTTTCTTT. Encoded protein: CAISVSSGQNTEAFF.

Comments on this clonotype: Given a much more abundant clone one base away, this may be a read error. V gene TRBV19 combines with J gene TRBJ2-2, with unresolved D. The CDR3 covers 15 residues. Germline CDR1 LNHDA, CDR2 SQIVND (reference sequence). The CDR3 region is CASCIQRAGMGELFF. CDR3 in DNA: TGTGCCAGTTGTATACAAAGGGCAGGCATGGGGGAGCTGTTTTTT.

This clonotype came up once. One end of the junction varies from germline; a read error may be responsible. This chain uses TRBV11-2 with TRBJ2-7; the D call may be TRBD1 or TRBD2 (5 bases each). The CDR3 runs 15 residues. CDR1 and CDR2 from the germline V gene are SGHAT and FQNNGV. The CDR3 sequence is CASSLRWRGENEEYF. The CDR3 nucleotides are TGTGCCAGCAGCTTACGGTGGAGAGGGGAAAACGAGGAGTACTTC.

This clonotype was observed a handful of times. The junction does not match germline at one end; this may be a read error. V is TRBV6-1 and J is TRBJ2-5, with D possibly matching TRBD1 (5 bases). The CDR3 totals 15 residues. Germline CDR1 reads MNHNS; CDR2 reads SASEGT. The CDR3 DNA reads TGTGCCAGCAGTGAAATACCATGGGGCCAAGAGACCCATTACTTC. Translation: CASSEIPWGQETHYF.

Only a few counts were recorded for this clonotype. Likely a read error: the CDR3 ends without its conserved phenylalanine or tryptophan. This sequence joins TRBV11-2 and TRBJ1-6; TRBD1 aligns across 8 bases. The ends lost 6 bases at V and 7 bases at J; junction bases unmatched: 8. The CDR3 runs to 15 residues. The germline V gene has CDR1 SGHAT and CDR2 FQNNGV. The CDR3 protein is CASSQGQGANSPLHL. In DNA, the CDR3 is TGTGCCAGCAGTCAAGGACAGGGAGCGAATTCACCCCTCCACCTT.

A note on this clonotype: The junction does not match germline at one end; this may be a read error. The CDR3 sequence: CSGVDSGETQYF. CDR3 nucleotide sequence: TGCAGCGGCGTGGACAGTGGAGAGACCCAGTACTTT. The chain combines TRBV29-1 with TRBJ2-5, with D perhaps matching TRBD1 (6 bases). This CDR3 comprises 12 residues. In germline, CDR1 is SQVTM, CDR2 ANQGSEA.

In this sample, this clonotype turned up a few times. An end of the junction differs from the germline gene, which may be a read error. The rearrangement joins TRBV5-1 to TRBJ2-1, with D hard to call. The germline CDR1 and CDR2 sequences are SGHRS and YFSETQ. The CDR3 has 13 residues. This chain's CDR3 is CASSLSVGNEQFF. CDR3 DNA: TGTGCCAGCAGCTTGTCCGTGGGAAATGAGCAGTTCTTC. Together with reference TRBV5-1 and TRBJ2-1, the CDR3 gives the full variable domain: KAGVTQTPRYLIKTRGQQVTLSCSPISGHRSVSWYQQTPGQGLQFLFEYFSETQRNKGNFPGRFSGRQFSNSRSEMNVSTLELGDSALYLCASSLSVGNEQFFGPGTRLTVL.

This clonotype is medium-sized (0.01 to 0.1%) in the sample. V is TRBV12-5 and J is TRBJ1-5; D is uncertain. The germline V gene encodes CDR1 LGHNT and CDR2 FRNRAP. CDR3 size: 12 residues. Trimming shortened V by 8 bases and J by 5 bases, and 10 bases separated the two germline ends. Written as DNA, the CDR3 is TGTGCTAGTCTAAGGAGGGATCAGCCCCAGCATTTT. Translating it yields CASLRRDQPQHF.

CDR3 DNA sequence: TGCAGTGTGGGGACAGACATGACTAAAGCTTTCTTT. This gives the protein CSVGTDMTKAFF. The V call is TRBV29-1, the J call TRBJ1-1; TRBD1 matches at 7 bases. The CDR3 is 12 residues long. Germline assignment: CDR1 SQVTM and CDR2 ANQGSEA.

The V gene is TRBV20-1, the J gene TRBJ2-2, with D perhaps TRBD1 (5 bases). Germline CDR1 reads DFQATT; CDR2 reads SNEGSKA (reference sequence). The length of the CDR3 is 13 residues. Trimming left V 2 bases short and J 10 bases short, with 14 bases between. The CDR3 sequence: CSARTGRAAELFF. DNA for the CDR3: TGCAGTGCTAGAACCGGCAGGGCCGCGGAGCTGTTTTTT.

As concerns this clonotype: Germline and junction disagree at one end, which may indicate a read error. The CDR3 bases are TGTGCCAGCGCCCAGAGACAGTCCCAAGAGACCCAGTATTTC. Encoded protein: CASAQRQSQETQYF. V and J are TRBV12-3 or TRBV12-4 and TRBJ2-5; D is possibly TRBD1 (5 bases). This CDR3 has 14 amino acids.

This clonotype was recorded many times. The genes are TRBV7-9 and TRBJ1-4, with 7 positions matching TRBD1. This CDR3 has 14 residues. Germline CDR1 SEHNR, CDR2 FQNEAQ (reference sequence). V lost 4 bases and J lost 7; bases outside the gene matches: 6. In nucleotides, the CDR3 is TGTGCCAGCAGCTCCGGGACAGCGGGTGAAAAACTGTTTTTT. It codes for CASSSGTAGEKLFF. The full variable domain, rest sourced from reference TRBV7-9 and TRBJ1-4, is DTGVSQNPRHKITKRGQNVTFRCDPISEHNRLYWYRQTLGQGPEFLTYFQNEAQLEKSRLLSDRFSAERPKGSFSTLEIQRTEQGDSAMYLCASSSGTAGEKLFFGSGTQLSVL.

This clonotype was observed at least ten times. This chain joins TRBV7-6 and TRBJ1-2; D perhaps matches TRBD1 (5 bases). The CDR3 contains 14 residues. V was pared by 0 bases and J by 3 bases, with 8 bases between. The V gene's germline CDR1 is SGHVS and CDR2 FNYEAQ. The CDR3 nucleotides are TGTGCCAGCAGCTTAGCAATGGGACACTATGGCTACACCTTC. Translation gives CASSLAMGHYGYTF.

In the case of this clonotype: This likely comes from a read error, as the CDR3 has no conserved phenylalanine or tryptophan at its end. V and J are TRBV28 and TRBJ2-1; D is ambiguous. In germline, CDR1 is MDHEN, CDR2 SYDVKM. V dropped 8 bases and J dropped 7 bases, with 12 bases sitting between them. This CDR3 has 12 residues. DNA for the CDR3: TGTGCCAGCTCACAGCTGAAAAATGAGCAGTTCCTC. This translates into CASSQLKNEQFL.

This clonotype was observed once. Mismatch with germline at one junction end may stem from a read error. J is TRBJ2-7 and V is TRBV5-1; 10 bases are shared with TRBD1. This CDR3 region has 14 residues. CDR1 and CDR2 (germline): SGHRS, YFSETQ. The CDR3 DNA follows: TGCACCAGCAGTCAGGGACAGGGGCATGACGAGCAGTACTTC. It specifies CTSSQGQGHDEQYF.

As to this clonotype: One junction end does not reproduce the germline sequence, and a read error may be involved. This chain links TRBV11-2 with TRBJ2-3; D gene ambiguous. Per the germline V gene, CDR1 is SGHAT and CDR2 is FQNNGV. The CDR3 runs to 14 residues. CDR3 residues: CASSSDILLDTQYF. As DNA, the CDR3 is TGTGCCAGTAGCTCAGATATCCTGTTGGATACGCAATATTTT.